A selection of T cell receptor beta chains follows, all from one sample in a study of cytomegalovirus exposure and HLA in healthy donors. Generated by immunoSEQ multiplex PCR, the TCRdb table keeps only in-frame clones and is missing some. Of 120,000 or so clones listed, over 60% are singletons. The sequencing sample was made of PBMCs. The receptors stem from a human donor in good health. Both conserved end residues are part of each CDR3. The D gene is left open where the match is weak. Size tells how often a clone was seen (once, few, many) or the class of an expanded clone, and some rows leave it out.

abundance: -; len: 14; d_gene: -; v_gene: TRBV5-8; j_gene: TRBJ2-3; CDR3aa: CASSKTGITDTQYF; CDR3nt: TGTGCCAGCAGCAAAACAGGGATCACAGATACGCAGTATTTT
abundance: -; len: 13; d_gene: -; v_gene: TRBV4-1; j_gene: TRBJ1-1; CDR3aa: CASSQAKNTEAFF; CDR3nt: TGCGCCAGCAGCCAAGCAAAGAACACTGAAGCTTTCTTT
abundance: -; len: 15; d_gene: -; v_gene: TRBV7-2; j_gene: TRBJ2-7; CDR3aa: CASSGPEQGSYEQYF; CDR3nt: TGTGCCAGCAGCGGCCCCGAGCAGGGCTCCTACGAGCAGTACTTC
abundance: -; len: 16; d_gene: -; v_gene: TRBV7-9; j_gene: TRBJ1-4; CDR3aa: CSSSLISGSTNEKLFF; CDR3nt: TGTTCCAGCAGCTTAATCTCAGGCAGTACTAATGAAAAACTGTTTTTT
abundance: -; len: 11; d_gene: -; v_gene: TRBV5-6; j_gene: TRBJ1-1; CDR3aa: CASSLESAAFF; CDR3nt: TGTGCCAGCAGCTTAGAGTCCGCAGCTTTCTTT
abundance: few; len: 14; d_gene: -; v_gene: TRBV5-1; j_gene: TRBJ2-7; CDR3aa: CASSPGQGEDEQYF; CDR3nt: TGCGCCAGCAGCCCTGGCCAGGGCGAGGACGAGCAGTACTTC
abundance: -; len: 11; d_gene: TRBD2; v_gene: TRBV6-5; j_gene: TRBJ2-1; CDR3aa: CASALADEQFF; CDR3nt: TGTGCCAGCGCCCTAGCGGATGAGCAGTTCTTC
abundance: once; len: 12; d_gene: TRBD1; v_gene: TRBV11-2; j_gene: TRBJ1-1; CDR3aa: CASSPTGGKAFF; CDR3nt: TGTGCCAGCAGCCCGACAGGGGGCAAAGCTTTCTTT
abundance: -; len: 14; d_gene: TRBD1; v_gene: TRBV9; j_gene: TRBJ1-5; CDR3aa: CASSLGTGDQPQHF; CDR3nt: TGTGCCAGCAGCTTGGGGACAGGGGATCAGCCCCAGCATTTT
abundance: -; len: 15; d_gene: -; v_gene: TRBV6-5; j_gene: TRBJ2-7; CDR3aa: CASSYQPGANHEQYF; CDR3nt: TGTGCCAGCAGTTACCAGCCGGGAGCAAACCACGAGCAGTACTTC
abundance: -; len: 13; d_gene: -; v_gene: TRBV6-1; j_gene: TRBJ2-1; CDR3aa: CASLEGWGNEQFF; CDR3nt: TGTGCCAGCCTAGAGGGATGGGGCAATGAGCAGTTCTTC
abundance: few; len: 12; d_gene: -; v_gene: TRBV29-1; j_gene: TRBJ1-2; CDR3aa: CSVLTESYGYTF; CDR3nt: TGCAGCGTCCTTACAGAGTCCTATGGCTACACCTTC
abundance: -; len: 17; d_gene: -; v_gene: TRBV6-1; j_gene: TRBJ1-6; CDR3aa: CASSDRTGTSYNSPLHF; CDR3nt: TGTGCCAGCAGTGACCGAACAGGGACCTCCTATAATTCACCCCTCCACTTT
abundance: -; len: 14; d_gene: -; v_gene: TRBV7-9; j_gene: TRBJ2-7; CDR3aa: CASSFPSEAYEQYF; CDR3nt: TGTGCCAGCAGCTTTCCCAGCGAAGCCTACGAGCAGTACTTC
abundance: -; len: 15; d_gene: TRBD1; v_gene: TRBV5-6; j_gene: TRBJ1-2; CDR3aa: CASSFGGQNFYGYTF; CDR3nt: TGTGCCAGCAGCTTCGGGGGACAGAACTTCTATGGCTACACCTTC